The 16 T cell receptor beta chains presented below share a single source sample, sequenced in a study of radiotherapy plus CTLA-4 blockade in lung cancer (dated by TCRdb to 2017 to 2018). Receptor libraries were prepared by the immunoSEQ multiplex PCR assay. This immuneACCESS table, as held by TCRdb, lists in-frame sequences with V and J called but not all clones. Of the missing ones, under half trace to an unresolved V gene in checked studies; the others have no known cause. Counted in this sample were around 45,000 clones; less than 75% of them appeared once. The top ten clonotypes cover roughly 25% of the sample. The starting material was peripheral blood, obtained from a patient treated with radiotherapy plus ipilimumab. The source is a human donor with non-small cell lung cancer who had a partial response to radiotherapy plus ipilimumab.

In this sample, this clone turned up a few times. The rearrangement uses TRBV29-1 and TRBJ2-1; the match to TRBD2 covers 9 bases. Unmatched junction bases numbered 9, after V lost 6 bases and J lost 0 bases. Germline values: CDR1 SQVTM, CDR2 ANQGSEA. The CDR3 runs to 16 residues. The CDR3 region is CSVQGQRGVSYNEQFF. In DNA, the CDR3 is TGCAGCGTCCAAGGTCAGCGGGGGGTCTCCTACAATGAGCAGTTCTTC.

This clone came up a few times. The chain couples TRBV7-2 to TRBJ2-3, with D possibly being TRBD2 (7 bases). Germline V gives CDR1 SGHTA, CDR2 FQGNSA. Between the trimmed V and J ends, which lost 0 bases and 1 base, there was a span of 8 bases. CDR3 length: 15 amino acids. The CDR3 here is CASSLAGGRTDTQYF. CDR3 in DNA: TGTGCCAGCAGCTTAGCGGGGGGGCGCACAGATACGCAGTATTTT.

The chain recombines TRBV5-4 with TRBJ2-3, with 10 bases aligning to TRBD2. Per the germline V gene, CDR1 is SGHNT and CDR2 is YYREEE (reference sequence). CDR3 length: 16 amino acids. Trimming at V came to 4 bases and at J to 6 bases, leaving 11 bases not matched to a gene. CDR3 region: CASSVSGRAVIDTQYF. DNA for the CDR3: TGTGCCAGCAGCGTAAGCGGGAGGGCCGTAATTGATACGCAGTATTTT.

The rearrangement joins TRBV5-1 to TRBJ2-3; 13 positions match TRBD2. This CDR3 region has 16 residues. The J segment lost 4 bases and the V segment lost 3 bases, leaving 5 bases of the junction unmatched. Germline-derived CDR1 and CDR2 are SGHRS and YFSETQ. Here the CDR3 reads CASSSGLAGVADTQYF. In DNA, the CDR3 is TGCGCCAGCAGCTCCGGACTAGCGGGAGTCGCAGATACGCAGTATTTT.

There are a few counts of this clone. As DNA, the CDR3 is TGTGCCAGCAGCACGCCGCGGGGAAACACCATATATTTT. Residues: CASSTPRGNTIYF. V usage is TRBV7-2 and J usage is TRBJ1-3; D is uncertain. The V gene lost 5 bases and the J gene lost 4 bases, with 9 bases spanning the gap. From germline, CDR1 is SGHTA and CDR2 FQGNSA. The CDR3 sequence is 13 residues long.

Turning to this clone: The same CDR3 can be traced to other DNA sequences in this sample. V and J are TRBV9 and TRBJ2-3; 8 bases match TRBD2. V trimming: 2 bases; J trimming: 3 bases; junction bases outside the gene matches: 11. The CDR3 contains 17 residues. Germline CDR1 SGDLS, CDR2 YYNGEE. The CDR3 DNA reads TGTGCCAGCAGCGTGGTACCTAGCGGGCTCGGGACAGATACGCAGTATTTT. Translation gives CASSVVPSGLGTDTQYF.

In this sample, this clone turned up a few times. The CDR3 DNA reads TGTGCCAGCACCATGAGGGAGGGGGATCAGCCCCAGCATTTT. Translating gives CASTMREGDQPQHF. This chain links TRBV21-1 with TRBJ1-5. TRBV21-1 corresponds to a pseudogene. The CDR3 has 14 residues.

V gene TRBV11-3 combines with J gene TRBJ2-2, with 8 bases identical to TRBD1. V dropped 1 base and J dropped 0; count of bases not matched to a gene: 4. Germline CDR1 and CDR2: SGHNT and YENEEA. CDR3 size: 17 residues. Here the CDR3 DNA reads TGTGCCAGCAGCTTAGCCCAGGGGGCAGCGAACACCGGGGAGCTGTTTTTT. Translated: CASSLAQGAANTGELFF.

This clone was found many times. This chain links TRBV19 with TRBJ1-5; D may be TRBD1 (6 bases). This CDR3 region has 15 residues. Germline CDR1 LNHDA, CDR2 SQIVND (reference sequence). With 0 bases removed from V and 6 bases from J, the gap between germline ends came to 12 bases. In nucleotides, the CDR3 is TGTGCCAGTAGTATAGATGGCAGGGGAAGTCAGCCCCAGCATTTT. It yields the protein CASSIDGRGSQPQHF. Full variable domain (outside the CDR3, taken from reference TRBV19 and TRBJ1-5): DGGITQSPKYLFRKEGQNVTLSCEQNLNHDAMYWYRQDPGQGLRLIYYSQIVNDFQKGDIAEGYSVSREKKESFPLTVTSAQKNPTAFYLCASSIDGRGSQPQHFGDGTRLSIL.

The chain links TRBV7-8 to TRBJ2-3; 12 bases match TRBD2. Germline CDR1 SGHVS, CDR2 FQNEAQ. This CDR3 spans 16 amino acids. V was clipped by 5 bases and J by 3 bases; unmatched bases: 6. The chain's CDR3 is CASSGTSGFATDTQYF. Here the CDR3 DNA reads TGTGCCAGCAGCGGGACTAGCGGGTTCGCGACAGATACGCAGTATTTT.

This chain joins TRBV10-3 and TRBJ2-5; 7 positions match TRBD1. Germline values: CDR1 ENHRY, CDR2 SYGVKD. The CDR3 runs to 13 residues. The junction had 2 bases not matched to a gene; V was cut back by 3 bases and J by 4 bases. This chain's CDR3 is CAISDDRVETQYF. The CDR3 DNA reads TGTGCCATCAGTGATGACAGGGTAGAGACCCAGTACTTC.

This rearrangement joins TRBV30 to TRBJ1-2; 7 nucleotides line up with TRBD1. Germline CDR1 GTSNPN, CDR2 SVGIG (reference sequence). This CDR3 has 12 amino acids. J lost 4 bases, V lost 7 bases, and 6 bases had no gene match. The CDR3 region is CAFNRDSYGYTF. As DNA, the CDR3 is TGTGCCTTCAACCGGGACAGCTATGGCTACACCTTC.

The chain links TRBV30 to TRBJ1-2, with TRBD1 matching over 9 bases. The V and J ends lost 2 bases and 8 bases, in that order; junction bases with no gene match: 9. CDR1 is GTSNPN and CDR2 is SVGIG in the germline V gene (reference sequence). The CDR3 runs to 14 residues. The CDR3 protein is CAWSTDRGRSGYTF. CDR3 nucleotides: TGTGCCTGGAGTACCGACAGGGGGAGAAGCGGCTACACCTTC.

J is TRBJ1-2 and V is TRBV9; D unresolved. CDR1 SGDLS and CDR2 YYNGEE come from the germline V gene. This CDR3 has 14 residues. V dropped 4 bases and J dropped 1 base, with 11 bases sitting between them. In DNA form, the CDR3 reads TGTGCCAGCAGCCGCGGGGAGAATAACTATGGCTACACCTTC. It is translated as CASSRGENNYGYTF. The full variable domain, with the rest looked up from reference TRBV9 and TRBJ1-2, is DSGVTQTPKHLITATGQRVTLRCSPRSGDLSVYWYQQSLDQGLQFLIQYYNGEERAKGNILERFSAQQFPDLHSELNLSSLELGDSALYFCASSRGENNYGYTFGSGTRLTVV.

The chain joins TRBV6-1 to TRBJ1-1; TRBD1 matches at 8 bases. The V segment lost 6 bases and the J segment 5 bases; nucleotides outside the gene matches: 2. Looked up from germline, CDR1 is MNHNS and CDR2 is SASEGT. This CDR3 comprises 12 residues. The DNA of the CDR3 is TGTGCCAGCAGGGACAGGGCGACTGAAGCTTTCTTT. It encodes CASRDRATEAFF.

The chain recombines TRBV18 with TRBJ2-5; 7 bases agree with TRBD1. The J call is uncertain, as TRBJ2-7 better fits the DNA end. The CDR3 length is 14 residues. Germline assignment: CDR1 KGHSH and CDR2 LQKENI. This CDR3 is CASSPTGTTYEQYF. For the CDR3, the DNA is TGTGCCAGCTCACCGACAGGGACGACCTACGAGCAGTACTTC.